What follows describes a single TCR beta chain. What it recognizes is unknown. The CDR3 consists of 12 residues. Germline V CDR1 and CDR2: MNHEY, SVGAGI. Trimming left V 0 bases short and J 7 bases short, with 6 bases between. Sequenced with the Oncomine TCR Beta short-read assay was DNA taken from cultured CD4+ T cells. TCRdb re-called the PCR reads with MiXCR, one entry per CDR3 protein. Among about 18,000 distinct CDR3 sequences, roughly 60% were seen once, and the ten largest hold around 6.6%. The sample belongs to a study of vaccination and CD4 T cells after COVID-19. At the level of the study: Collection of post-COVID samples occurred a median roughly 92 days after diagnosis, spanning a range of 35 to 161. Overlapping peptides covering the spike proteins of SARS-CoV-2, HCoV-NL63, HCoV-OC43 and HCoV-229E were added to stimulate cells.

Sample treatment: roughly 10-day PBMC culture with coronavirus spike peptide pools or control peptides (ViraFEST assay). The sample here was CD4+ T cells from blood, cultured in vitro, taken before SARS-CoV-2 vaccination. The source of this sequence is a human donor who had recovered from COVID-19. The genes are TRBV6-5 and TRBJ1-2, with a weak D call TRBD1 (5 bases). CDR3: CASSYSGGGYTF. In nucleotides, the CDR3 is TGTGCCAGCAGTTACTCTGGGGGTGGCTACACCTTC.